This T cell receptor (beta chain) originates from a study of T cells in Graves' hyperthyroidism and ophthalmopathy. Overall study findings and caveats: Most thyroid clonotypes expanded above 0.001 were also detected in blood.

What was amplified from RNA transcripts were TCR beta CDR3 regions. The HTBI primer set was used in a first-round RT-PCR of the TCR CDR3. TCRdb ran MiXCR on the multiplex PCR reads and lists one entry per CDR3 protein. The sample holds under 600,000 distinct CDR3 sequences, more than 15% seen once. Germline lookup yields CDR1 MNHEY and CDR2 SMNVEV (reference sequence). V dropped 3 bases and J dropped 8; count of bases not matched to a gene: 7. This CDR3 comprises 16 residues. This clonotype has a handful of counts. Its specificity is not known. Duration under 3 months, a NOSPECS grade of at least 4, and a Clinical Activity Score of at least 3 characterized the ophthalmopathy patients.

The sequence came from a woman in her thirties or forties with Graves' ophthalmopathy. The genes are TRBV27 and TRBJ1-6, with 10 bases aligning to TRBD1. The specimen sequenced was blood. The CDR3 region is CASSFFRQGADSPLHF. DNA for the CDR3: TGTGCCAGCAGTTTTTTTCGACAGGGGGCTGATTCACCCCTCCACTTT.